Below are 17 T cell receptor beta chains sequenced from a single sample in a study of T-cell memory formation after mild COVID-19. TCRdb re-called the 5' RACE reads with MiXCR, one entry per CDR3 protein. The repertoire holds 400,000 or so distinct CDR3 sequences, with 15% to 20% as singletons. The specimen was PBMCs or a T cell subset sorted from them (not recorded which). The receptor set was obtained from an adult woman who had mild COVID-19 (a few samples of this study predate the infection). Cell type and time point are not known.

J is TRBJ2-2 and V is TRBV20-1; TRBD2 matches at 7 bases. Germline-derived CDR1 and CDR2 are DFQATT and SNEGSKA (reference sequence). J was trimmed by 1 base and V by 0 bases; bases with no gene match: 5. This CDR3 contains 16 residues. In DNA form, the CDR3 reads TGCAGTGCTAGAGATGGGGTAGCGGGGAACACCGGGGAGCTGTTTTTT. Protein product: CSARDGVAGNTGELFF.

The chain uses TRBV12-3 or TRBV12-4 and TRBJ2-3; TRBD1 matches at 7 bases. V was clipped by 6 bases and J by 2 bases; unmatched bases: 8. The CDR3 has 15 residues. CDR3 sequence (DNA): TGTGCCAGCAGGTCAGGACAGGAGAACACAGATACGCAGTATTTT. Amino acids: CASRSGQENTDTQYF.

The chain uses TRBV27 and TRBJ2-5; perhaps TRBD2 as D (6 bases). The CDR3 loop spans 13 amino acids. CDR1 is MNHEY and CDR2 is SMNVEV in the germline V gene (reference sequence). The V and J ends lost 5 bases and 5 bases respectively, with 12 bases between them. CDR3 in DNA: TGTGCCAGCAGTAGGGGTGGGGGGGAGACCCAGTACTTC. Translation: CASSRGGGETQYF.

This clonotype was seen a handful of times. V and J are TRBV4-2 and TRBJ1-1; no definite D call. The CDR3 consists of 17 residues. Germline assignment: CDR1 LGHNA and CDR2 YNFKEQ. Trimming shortened V by 4 bases and J by 0 bases, and 18 bases separated the two germline ends. The CDR3 region is CASSPRNFEVLNTEAFF. In nucleotides, the CDR3 is TGTGCCAGCAGCCCCCGGAATTTTGAGGTGCTGAACACTGAAGCTTTCTTT.

This chain uses TRBV29-1 with TRBJ2-7; tentatively, D is TRBD1 (5 bases). CDR1 and CDR2 from the germline V gene are SQVTM and ANQGSEA. The CDR3 consists of 12 residues. With 3 bases removed from V and 2 bases from J, the gap between germline ends came to 8 bases. CDR3 DNA: TGCAGCGTTGAGGACACCGCCTACGAGCAGTACTTC. This translates into CSVEDTAYEQYF.

The chain links TRBV6-1 to TRBJ1-1; D call uncertain. The CDR3 length is 13 residues. V was clipped by 6 bases and J by 8 bases, with 16 bases between them. Looked up from germline, CDR1 is MNHNS and CDR2 is SASEGT. CDR3 sequence reads: CASSIIIRAEAFF. DNA of the CDR3: TGTGCCAGCAGCATCATTATCCGGGCAGAAGCTTTCTTT.

This sequence joins TRBV5-4 and TRBJ2-5; D is uncertain. Trimming took off 0 bases at V and 0 bases at J, with 6 bases between the two ends. This CDR3 comprises 14 residues. Germline V CDR1 and CDR2: SGHNT, YYREEE (reference sequence). DNA of the CDR3: TGTGCCAGCAGCTTGGAGGCAGACCAAGAGACCCAGTACTTC. This encodes CASSLEADQETQYF.

This chain uses TRBV3-1 with TRBJ2-5, with TRBD1 as a possible D gene (6 bases). From germline, CDR1 is LGHDT and CDR2 YNNKEL (reference sequence). The V end was cut by 5 bases, the J end by 5 bases, with 15 bases between. CDR3 length: 14 amino acids. The DNA for the CDR3 is TGTGCCAGCAGCAGAATACAGGGCAGGGAGACCCAGTACTTC. Translation gives CASSRIQGRETQYF.

This clonotype was seen a handful of times. The rearrangement joins TRBV7-9 to TRBJ2-1; the D gene could be TRBD1 or TRBD2 (6 bases each). V was pared by 1 base and J by 3 bases, with 16 bases between. Germline V gives CDR1 SEHNR, CDR2 FQNEAQ (reference sequence). The CDR3 has 17 amino acids. The CDR3 DNA is TGTGCCAGCAGCTTAGGGAGAGGGGGAGGCCGCTACAATGAGCAGTTCTTC. Its translation is CASSLGRGGGRYNEQFF.

CDR3 coding DNA: TGTGCCAGCAGCTTAGTGGCAGAAGCTTTCTTT. Encoded protein: CASSLVAEAFF. The rearrangement uses TRBV7-2 and TRBJ1-1; no definite D call. V lost 1 base, J lost 8 bases, and 5 bases lay in between. The germline CDR1 and CDR2 sequences are SGHTA and FQGNSA. The CDR3 extends over 11 amino acids. Full variable domain (missing parts from reference TRBV7-2 and TRBJ1-1): GAGVSQSPSNKVTEKGKDVELRCDPISGHTALYWYRQSLGQGLEFLIYFQGNSAPDKSGLPSDRFSAERTGGSVSTLTIQRTQQEDSAVYLCASSLVAEAFFGQGTRLTVV.

The V gene is TRBV5-1, the J gene TRBJ2-2; perhaps TRBD1 as D (6 bases). The germline gives CDR1 SGHRS, CDR2 YFSETQ. The CDR3 totals 15 residues. Trimming left V 6 bases short and J 0 bases short, with 12 bases between. Here the CDR3 DNA reads TGCGCCAGCAAGGACAGTCTCGCGAACACCGGGGAGCTGTTTTTT. It is translated as CASKDSLANTGELFF. The full variable domain, in which reference TRBV5-1 and TRBJ2-2 provide the parts outside the CDR3, is KAGVTQTPRYLIKTRGQQVTLSCSPISGHRSVSWYQQTPGQGLQFLFEYFSETQRNKGNFPGRFSGRQFSNSRSEMNVSTLELGDSALYLCASKDSLANTGELFFGEGSRLTVL.

This sequence joins TRBV24-1 and TRBJ2-2; the D gene is possibly TRBD2 (6 bases). The V end lost 7 bases, the J end lost 0 bases, and 14 bases lay between the germline ends. Germline V gene lookup returns CDR1 KGHDR and CDR2 SFDVKD. The CDR3 consists of 16 residues. CDR3 region: CATSRDFPSNTGELFF. Here the CDR3 DNA reads TGTGCCACCAGCCGGGACTTCCCGTCGAACACCGGGGAGCTGTTTTTT.

This chain connects TRBV29-1 to TRBJ2-3, with 10 positions matching TRBD1. Germline CDR1 reads SQVTM; CDR2 reads ANQGSEA. There are 14 residues in the CDR3. The ends lost 4 bases at V and 4 bases at J; junction bases unmatched: 5. The CDR3 spells CSVAETGGADTQYF. In DNA form, the CDR3 reads TGCAGCGTTGCCGAGACAGGGGGCGCAGATACGCAGTATTTT.

V and J are TRBV5-1 and TRBJ1-4; the D gene is possibly TRBD1 (5 bases). The CDR3 loop spans 14 amino acids. The V end was cut by 0 bases, the J end by 7 bases, with 10 bases between. Germline V gives CDR1 SGHRS, CDR2 YFSETQ. In nucleotides, the CDR3 is TGCGCCAGCAGCTTGGAGGGACGGAGTGAAAAACTGTTTTTT. It is translated as CASSLEGRSEKLFF.

V and J are TRBV7-9 and TRBJ2-6; 9 bases map to TRBD1. The junction had 9 bases not matched to a gene; V was cut back by 5 bases and J by 1 base. In germline, CDR1 is SEHNR, CDR2 FQNEAQ (reference sequence). The CDR3 totals 18 residues. The CDR3 DNA reads TGTGCCAGCAGCACGGGACAGGGCCTTTCTTCTGGGGCCAACGTCCTGACTTTC. It encodes CASSTGQGLSSGANVLTF.

The chain links TRBV7-6 to TRBJ1-1, with D uncertain. The CDR3 sequence is 14 residues long. Germline V lookup: CDR1 SGHVS, CDR2 FNYEAQ. Trimming pared 5 bases from V and 5 bases from J, leaving 15 bases between. This CDR3 reads CASSLEGSVTEAFF. CDR3 in DNA: TGTGCCAGCAGCCTAGAAGGGTCGGTGACTGAAGCTTTCTTT.

CDR3 protein: CASSLGHRDQRTGELFF. DNA for the CDR3: TGCGCCAGCAGCTTGGGGCACAGGGACCAACGTACCGGGGAGCTGTTTTTT. The chain uses TRBV5-1 and TRBJ2-2; perhaps TRBD1 as D (6 bases). The length of the CDR3 is 17 residues. Deletions cut 0 bases from V and 5 bases from J, with 17 bases between. Germline lookup yields CDR1 SGHRS and CDR2 YFSETQ.